This T cell receptor beta chain was documented in a study of T cell responses to AZD1222 COVID-19 vaccine. The data were produced by immunoSEQ multiplex PCR, yet TCRdb's version contains in-frame clones alone and is incomplete. The sample comprises about 120,000 clones, about 90% of which are singletons, and around 1.6% rests with the top ten. The germline CDR1 and CDR2 sequences are MNHEY and SVGAGI. The CDR3 runs 13 residues. V was clipped by 7 bases and J by 9 bases, with 18 bases between them. The chain combines TRBV6-5 with TRBJ1-2, with D possibly TRBD1 on 5 matching bases. The TCR sequence derives from an adult who received the AZD1222 COVID-19 vaccine. The sample here was peripheral blood, taken 28 days after the second AZD1222 dose. The CDR3 here is CASTPAGGNSYTF. For the CDR3, the DNA is TGTGCCAGCACCCCCGCGGGGGGAAATAGCTACACCTTC.